The 23 T cell receptor beta chains below all came from one sample that was sequenced in a study of T-cell memory formation after mild COVID-19. One entry per CDR3 protein, called by TCRdb with MiXCR from the 5' RACE reads. The sample comprises 35,000 to 50,000 distinct CDR3 sequences, roughly 9% of which are singletons, and 12% rests with the top ten. What was sequenced was PBMCs or a T cell subset sorted from them (not recorded which). These receptors all stem from an adult woman who had mild COVID-19 (a few samples of this study predate the infection). Cell type and time point are not known.

This clonotype was recorded many times. V usage is TRBV6-2 or TRBV6-3 and J usage is TRBJ2-3; D gene unclear. The CDR3 consists of 13 residues. CDR1 and CDR2 (germline): MNHEY, SVGEGT. V was clipped by 6 bases and J by 3 bases, with 10 bases between them. The CDR3 region is CASSLTETDTQYF. The CDR3 DNA is TGTGCCAGCAGCCTGACCGAGACAGATACGCAGTATTTT.

A few counts support this clonotype. This chain links TRBV11-2 with TRBJ1-1; D is unclear. V was pared by 7 bases and J by 0 bases, with 15 bases between. The CDR3 is made up of 15 amino acids. Germline CDR1 is SGHAT and CDR2 is FQNNGV. CDR3 protein: CASTLSYGMNTEAFF. The CDR3 nucleotides read TGTGCCAGCACCCTATCTTACGGGATGAACACTGAAGCTTTCTTT.

Many counts were recorded for this clonotype. The chain couples TRBV20-1 to TRBJ2-1; 11 positions match TRBD2. Germline V gene sequence: CDR1 DFQATT, CDR2 SNEGSKA (reference sequence). CDR3 length equals 15 residues. Losses at the gene ends were 3 bases for V and 3 bases for J; bases not matched to a gene: 4. The CDR3 region has the DNA TGCAGTGCTAGGTCCGGGACTAGCGGCTACAATGAGCAGTTCTTC. Its protein is CSARSGTSGYNEQFF.

This chain uses TRBV6-5 with TRBJ1-3; D not resolved. Germline V gives CDR1 MNHEY, CDR2 SVGAGI. V was shortened by 0 bases and J by 0 bases, with 9 bases between the two germline ends. The CDR3 covers 16 residues. The CDR3 DNA follows: TGTGCCAGCAGTTACTCCCTTGAATTCTCTGGAAACACCATATATTTT. Encoded protein: CASSYSLEFSGNTIYF.

This clonotype has just a few counts. The rearrangement uses TRBV5-8 and TRBJ2-1, with D possibly being TRBD2 (5 bases). The CDR3 has 15 amino acids. Trimming removed 4 bases from V and 4 bases from J, with 15 bases in between. CDR1 is SGHTS and CDR2 is YDEGEE in the germline V gene. The CDR3 loop is CASSPRGQVYNEQFF. The CDR3 DNA follows: TGTGCCAGCAGCCCACGAGGGCAGGTTTACAATGAGCAGTTCTTC.

The table lists this clonotype with many counts. V and J are TRBV12-3 or TRBV12-4 and TRBJ2-7; no reliable D call. V lost 8 bases, J lost 7 bases, and 15 bases lay in between. This CDR3 has 12 residues. In DNA form, the CDR3 reads TGTGCCAGCTCGCACACCGCTCGGGAGCAGTACTTC. Protein product: CASSHTAREQYF.

This clonotype came up many times. The chain recombines TRBV10-3 with TRBJ2-1, with D hard to call. V was cut by 2 bases and J by 9 bases, with 8 bases left in between. This CDR3 has 12 amino acids. Germline loops: CDR1 ENHRY, CDR2 SYGVKD. CDR3 protein: CAISELTPEQFF. CDR3 nucleotide sequence: TGTGCCATCAGTGAGCTTACGCCTGAGCAGTTCTTC.

This clonotype turned up a few times. This chain uses TRBV14 with TRBJ2-7, with 8 bases matching TRBD1. CDR3 length: 14 residues. In germline, CDR1 is SGHDN, CDR2 FVKESK. The J segment lost 3 bases and the V segment lost 1 base, leaving 2 bases of the junction unmatched. Here the CDR3 reads CASSQVTGGYEQYF. The CDR3, as DNA: TGTGCCAGCAGCCAAGTAACAGGGGGCTACGAGCAGTACTTC.

This clonotype was observed at least ten times. This chain joins TRBV7-2 and TRBJ2-7, with D possibly being TRBD2 (7 bases). The germline V gene has CDR1 SGHTA and CDR2 FQGNSA. The germline V and J ends were trimmed by 4 bases and 0 bases, with 13 bases remaining between them. The CDR3 has 15 residues. CDR3 nucleotides: TGTGCCAGCAGCTCCCAGGGGACTAACTCCTACGAGCAGTACTTC. This encodes CASSSQGTNSYEQYF.

There are many counts of this clonotype. This sequence joins TRBV20-1 and TRBJ1-2; the match to TRBD1 covers 9 bases. Germline CDR1 reads DFQATT; CDR2 reads SNEGSKA (reference sequence). The trim removed 5 bases at V and 2 bases at J, leaving 6 bases unmatched. There are 14 residues in the CDR3. The CDR3 DNA reads TGCAGTGCTCTGGGACAGGGAAGGAACTATGGCTACACCTTC. Translated, it gives CSALGQGRNYGYTF.

This chain connects TRBV5-1 to TRBJ2-1; 10 nucleotides line up with TRBD2. The CDR3 runs 14 residues. CDR1 and CDR2 (germline): SGHRS, YFSETQ. The ends lost 4 bases at V and 9 bases at J; junction bases unmatched: 7. The CDR3 nucleotides are TGCGCCAGCAGCGTAGGACTAGCGGACGGTGAGCAGTTCTTC. It yields the protein CASSVGLADGEQFF.

Ten or more counts support this clonotype. V usage is TRBV11-3 and J usage is TRBJ2-1, with D unresolved. CDR1 and CDR2 (germline): SGHNT, YENEEA. This CDR3 has 13 amino acids. V gave up 1 base and J gave up 10 bases, with 11 bases separating them. CDR3 in DNA: TGTGCCAGCAGCTTAGCGGCGCTCGGCGAGCAGTTCTTC. This gives the protein CASSLAALGEQFF.

This clonotype has just a few counts. As DNA, the CDR3 is TGTGCCAGCAGCCATCCCAACCCCCCGGTAGCGGGAGGGCCGGGGGAGACCCAGTACTTC. Encoded protein: CASSHPNPPVAGGPGETQYF. The chain joins TRBV4-2 to TRBJ2-5; 11 bases line up with TRBD2. The junction had 20 bases not matched to a gene; V was cut back by 3 bases and J by 5 bases. The CDR3 has 20 residues. The germline CDR1 and CDR2 sequences are LGHNA and YNFKEQ.

The table lists this clonotype with a few counts. V gene TRBV5-4 combines with J gene TRBJ2-7, with TRBD1 matching over 9 bases. V was pared by 4 bases and J by 5 bases, with 7 bases of the junction left unmatched. CDR1 is SGHNT and CDR2 is YYREEE in the germline V gene (reference sequence). This CDR3 has 14 amino acids. CDR3 in amino acids: CASSPQGASNEQYF. CDR3 sequence (DNA): TGTGCCAGCAGCCCACAGGGGGCGTCGAACGAGCAGTACTTC. The full variable domain, in which reference TRBV5-4 and TRBJ2-7 provide the parts outside the CDR3, is ETGVTQSPTHLIKTRGQQVTLRCSSQSGHNTVSWYQQALGQGPQFIFQYYREEENGRGNFPPRFSGLQFPNYSSELNVNALELDDSALYLCASSPQGASNEQYFGPGTRLTVT.

The sample holds many counts of this clonotype. The chain carries TRBV6-5 and TRBJ1-1, with D perhaps TRBD1 (5 bases). V shed 5 bases and J shed 5 bases, with 12 bases lying between them. Looked up from germline, CDR1 is MNHEY and CDR2 is SVGAGI. The length of the CDR3 is 13 residues. The CDR3 spells CASSPGRWTEAFF. The CDR3 nucleotides read TGTGCCAGCAGTCCGGGACGTTGGACTGAAGCTTTCTTT.

The chain recombines TRBV9 with TRBJ2-3; 7 bases agree with TRBD1. From germline, CDR1 is SGDLS and CDR2 YYNGEE. The trim removed 1 base at V and 6 bases at J, leaving 8 bases unmatched. The CDR3 length is 15 residues. CDR3 nucleotides: TGTGCCAGCAGCGTATCGACAGGGATGGGGGATACGCAGTATTTT. Amino acid sequence: CASSVSTGMGDTQYF.

As for this clonotype: The junction and the germline gene differ at one end; a read error may be behind it. V is TRBV11-2 and J is TRBJ1-1; unclear D gene. The germline gives CDR1 SGHAT, CDR2 FQNNGV. The CDR3 totals 14 residues. The CDR3 sequence: CASRKGGLKTEAFF. CDR3 DNA sequence: TGTGCCAGCAGAAAAGGAGGACTGAAAACTGAAGCTTTCTTT.

This clonotype was counted between two and nine times. V and J are TRBV7-2 and TRBJ2-5; D ambiguous. V lost 5 bases, J lost 10 bases, and 8 bases lay in between. CDR1 is SGHTA and CDR2 is FQGNSA in the germline V gene. The CDR3 is made up of 10 amino acids. CDR3 in DNA: TGTGCCAGCAGCGATGGTATCCAGTACTTC. This translates into CASSDGIQYF.

In this sample, this clonotype turned up many times. V gene TRBV20-1 combines with J gene TRBJ2-7; tentatively, D is TRBD1 (6 bases). V dropped 5 bases and J dropped 0 bases, with 14 bases sitting between them. The CDR3 loop spans 14 amino acids. The V gene's germline CDR1 is DFQATT and CDR2 SNEGSKA (reference sequence). CDR3 residues: CSAERDTNSYEQYF. CDR3 sequence (DNA): TGCAGTGCTGAAAGGGACACAAACTCCTACGAGCAGTACTTC.

The table lists this clonotype with many counts. The junction departs from the called germline gene at one end, perhaps through a read error. The chain uses TRBV19 and TRBJ2-7, with unresolved D. Germline values: CDR1 LNHDA, CDR2 SQIVND (reference sequence). This CDR3 spans 15 amino acids. The CDR3 nucleotides read TGTGCCAGTAGTATATCAGGAGAGACGGCCTACGCGCAGTACTTC. Protein sequence: CASSISGETAYAQYF.

This clonotype was found a few times. The chain carries TRBV20-1 and TRBJ1-5, with D possibly being TRBD1 (6 bases). Germline V lookup: CDR1 DFQATT, CDR2 SNEGSKA (reference sequence). Trimming shortened V by 4 bases and J by 9 bases, and 16 bases separated the two germline ends. The CDR3 extends over 13 amino acids. CDR3 residues: CSAIGRGPGPQHF. The CDR3 coding sequence is TGCAGTGCTATTGGACGGGGGCCGGGGCCCCAGCATTTT.

This clonotype was counted between two and nine times. The chain carries TRBV6-4 and TRBJ2-3; D may correspond to TRBD1 or TRBD2 (5 bases each). CDR1 is MRHNA, CDR2 SNTAGT, per germline. This CDR3 has 14 residues. V lost 4 bases, J lost 2 bases, and 10 bases lay in between. CDR3 sequence: CASSGDGITDTQYF. The CDR3 DNA reads as TGTGCCAGCAGTGGGGACGGAATCACAGATACGCAGTATTTT.

This clonotype was counted a few times. The chain is built from TRBV7-3 and TRBJ1-1; D might be TRBD1 (5 bases). The CDR3 contains 15 residues. Trimming pared 3 bases from V and 1 base from J, leaving 12 bases between. The germline V gene encodes CDR1 SGHTA and CDR2 FQGTGA. CDR3 residues: CASSLSGTANTEAFF. DNA of the CDR3: TGTGCCAGCAGCTTGTCCGGGACGGCGAACACTGAAGCTTTCTTT.